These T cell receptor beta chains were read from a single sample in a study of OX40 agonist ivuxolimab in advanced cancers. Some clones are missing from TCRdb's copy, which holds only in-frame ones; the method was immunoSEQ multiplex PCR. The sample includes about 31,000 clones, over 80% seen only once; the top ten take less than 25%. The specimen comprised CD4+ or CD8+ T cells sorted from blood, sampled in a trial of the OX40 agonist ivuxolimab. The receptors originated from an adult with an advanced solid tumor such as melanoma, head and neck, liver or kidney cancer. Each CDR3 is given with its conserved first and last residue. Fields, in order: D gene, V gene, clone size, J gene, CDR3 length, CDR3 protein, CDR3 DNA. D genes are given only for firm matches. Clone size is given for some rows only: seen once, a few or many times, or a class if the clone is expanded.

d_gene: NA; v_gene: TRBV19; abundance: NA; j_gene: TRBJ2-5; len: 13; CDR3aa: CASSRGTQETQYF; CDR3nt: TGTGCCAGTAGTAGAGGCACCCAAGAGACCCAGTACTTC
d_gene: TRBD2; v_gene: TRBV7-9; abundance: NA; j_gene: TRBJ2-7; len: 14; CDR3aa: CASSSGLAGYEQYF; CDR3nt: TGTGCCAGCAGCTCAGGACTAGCGGGGTACGAGCAGTACTTC
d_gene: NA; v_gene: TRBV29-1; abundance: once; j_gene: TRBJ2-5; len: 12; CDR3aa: CSVGSGAETQYF; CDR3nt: TGCAGCGTTGGATCGGGGGCCGAGACCCAGTACTTC
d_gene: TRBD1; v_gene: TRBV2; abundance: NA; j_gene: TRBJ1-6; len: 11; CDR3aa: CASRTRTGDTF; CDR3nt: TGTGCCAGCAGGACCCGGACAGGGGACACCTTT
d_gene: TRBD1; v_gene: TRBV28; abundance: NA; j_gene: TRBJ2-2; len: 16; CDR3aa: CASSRTGGQNTGELFF; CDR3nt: TGTGCCAGCAGCAGGACAGGGGGCCAGAACACCGGGGAGCTGTTTTTT
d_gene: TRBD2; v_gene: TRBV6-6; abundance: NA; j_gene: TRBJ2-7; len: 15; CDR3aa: CASGLAGDGAYEQYF; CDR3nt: TGTGCCAGCGGACTAGCGGGAGATGGGGCCTACGAGCAGTACTTC
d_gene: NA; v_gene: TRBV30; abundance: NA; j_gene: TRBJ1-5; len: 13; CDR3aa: CAWSVQRNQPQHF; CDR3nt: TGTGCCTGGAGTGTACAGCGCAATCAGCCCCAGCATTTT
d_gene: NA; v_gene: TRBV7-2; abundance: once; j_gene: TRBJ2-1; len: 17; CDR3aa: CASSLVGSGNAYNEQFF; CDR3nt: TGTGCCAGCAGCTTAGTGGGTAGCGGCAATGCTTACAATGAGCAGTTCTTC
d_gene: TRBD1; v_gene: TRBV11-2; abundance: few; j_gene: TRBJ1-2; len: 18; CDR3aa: CASSFLHSRGVSNYGYTF; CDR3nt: TGTGCCAGCAGCTTTCTACATTCCAGGGGGGTTTCTAACTATGGCTACACCTTC
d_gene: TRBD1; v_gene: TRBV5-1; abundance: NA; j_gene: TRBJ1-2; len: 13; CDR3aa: CASSFTGEGGYTF; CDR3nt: TGCGCCAGCAGCTTCACAGGGGAGGGTGGCTACACCTTC
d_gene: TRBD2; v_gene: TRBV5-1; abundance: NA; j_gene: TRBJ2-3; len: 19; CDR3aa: CASSLSGTSGSFGTDTQYF; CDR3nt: TGCGCCAGCAGCTTGAGCGGGACTAGCGGGAGTTTCGGCACAGATACGCAGTATTTT
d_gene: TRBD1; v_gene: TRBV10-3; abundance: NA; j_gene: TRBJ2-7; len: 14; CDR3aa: CAISEIRGHGEQYF; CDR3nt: TGTGCCATCAGTGAGATAAGGGGGCACGGCGAGCAGTACTTC